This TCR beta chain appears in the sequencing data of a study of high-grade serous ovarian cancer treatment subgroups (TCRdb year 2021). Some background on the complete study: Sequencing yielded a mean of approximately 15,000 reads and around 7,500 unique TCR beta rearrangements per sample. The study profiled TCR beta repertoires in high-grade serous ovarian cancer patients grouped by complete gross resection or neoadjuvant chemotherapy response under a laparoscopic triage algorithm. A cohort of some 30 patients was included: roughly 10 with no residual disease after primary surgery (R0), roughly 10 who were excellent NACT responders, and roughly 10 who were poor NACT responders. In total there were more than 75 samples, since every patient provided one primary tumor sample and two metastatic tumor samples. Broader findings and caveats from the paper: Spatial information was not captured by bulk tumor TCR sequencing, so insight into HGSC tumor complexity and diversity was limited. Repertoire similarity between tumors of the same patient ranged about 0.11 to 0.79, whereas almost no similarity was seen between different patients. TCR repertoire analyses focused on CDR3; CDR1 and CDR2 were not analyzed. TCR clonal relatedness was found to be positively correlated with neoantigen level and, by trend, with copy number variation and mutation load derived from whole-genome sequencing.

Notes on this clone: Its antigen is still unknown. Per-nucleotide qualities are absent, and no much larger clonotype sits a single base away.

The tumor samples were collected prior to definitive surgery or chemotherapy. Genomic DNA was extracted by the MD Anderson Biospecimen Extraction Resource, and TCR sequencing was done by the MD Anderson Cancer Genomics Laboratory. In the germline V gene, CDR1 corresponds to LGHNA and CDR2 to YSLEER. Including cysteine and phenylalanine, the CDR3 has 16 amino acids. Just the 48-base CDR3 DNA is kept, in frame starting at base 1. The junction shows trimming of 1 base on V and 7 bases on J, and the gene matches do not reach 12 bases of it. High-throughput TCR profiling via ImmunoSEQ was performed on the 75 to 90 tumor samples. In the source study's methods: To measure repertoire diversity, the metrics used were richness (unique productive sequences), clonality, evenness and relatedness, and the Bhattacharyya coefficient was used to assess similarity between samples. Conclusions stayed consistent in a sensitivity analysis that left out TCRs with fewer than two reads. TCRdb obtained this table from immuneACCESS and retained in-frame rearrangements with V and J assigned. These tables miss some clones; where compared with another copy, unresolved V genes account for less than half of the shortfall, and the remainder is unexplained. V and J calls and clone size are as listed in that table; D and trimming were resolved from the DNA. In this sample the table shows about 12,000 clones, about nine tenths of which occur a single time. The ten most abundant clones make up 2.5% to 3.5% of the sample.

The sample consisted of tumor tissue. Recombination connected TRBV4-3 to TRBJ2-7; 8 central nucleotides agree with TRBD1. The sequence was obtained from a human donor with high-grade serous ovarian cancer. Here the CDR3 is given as CASSQARTGLGGEQYF. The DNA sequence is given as TGCGCCAGCAGCCAAGCTAGGACAGGGCTAGGAGGGGAGCAGTACTTC.